A single sample is the source of the 3 T cell receptor beta chains below, sequenced in a study of cytomegalovirus exposure and HLA in healthy donors. 13 Jbeta primers and 60 Vbeta primers were used for the PCR. Method: immunoSEQ multiplex PCR; TCRdb's copy keeps in-frame clones and lacks some. The sample holds around 210,000 clones, 70% to 85% seen once. Sequenced material: PBMCs. All receptors come from a man aged 45-60 years in good health and CMV-seronegative.

The chain couples TRBV5-1 to TRBJ2-1; 7 positions agree with TRBD2. Germline loops: CDR1 SGHRS, CDR2 YFSETQ. V trimming: 4 bases; J trimming: 6 bases; junction bases outside the gene matches: 10. CDR3 size: 15 residues. CDR3 in amino acids: CASSPEAGVGNEQFF. CDR3 DNA: TGCGCCAGCAGCCCGGAGGCGGGAGTCGGCAATGAGCAGTTCTTC.

The chain carries TRBV2 and TRBJ1-1, with D hard to call. Germline-derived CDR1 and CDR2 are SNHLY and FYNNEI. The CDR3 consists of 12 residues. V gave up 7 bases and J gave up 2 bases, with 8 bases separating them. The CDR3 is CASNRVNTEAFF. The CDR3 DNA is TGTGCCAGCAATCGGGTAAACACTGAAGCTTTCTTT.

The rearrangement uses TRBV5-1 and TRBJ2-3; D is unclear. The V gene lost 3 bases and the J gene lost 4 bases, with 9 bases spanning the gap. This CDR3 has 13 amino acids. Germline V gene data show CDR1 as SGHRS and CDR2 as YFSETQ. The CDR3 nucleotides are TGCGCCAGCAGCTCGACAATTTCAGATACGCAGTATTTT. Encoded protein: CASSSTISDTQYF.